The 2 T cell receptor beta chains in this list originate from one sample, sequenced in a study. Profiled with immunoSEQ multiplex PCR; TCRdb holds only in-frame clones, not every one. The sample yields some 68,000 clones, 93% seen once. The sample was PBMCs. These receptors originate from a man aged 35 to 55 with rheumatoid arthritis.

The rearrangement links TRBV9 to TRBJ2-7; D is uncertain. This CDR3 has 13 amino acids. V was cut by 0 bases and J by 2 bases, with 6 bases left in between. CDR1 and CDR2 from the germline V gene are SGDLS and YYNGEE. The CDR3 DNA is TGTGCCAGCAGCGTAGACCCTACCTACGAGCAGTACTTC. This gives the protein CASSVDPTYEQYF.

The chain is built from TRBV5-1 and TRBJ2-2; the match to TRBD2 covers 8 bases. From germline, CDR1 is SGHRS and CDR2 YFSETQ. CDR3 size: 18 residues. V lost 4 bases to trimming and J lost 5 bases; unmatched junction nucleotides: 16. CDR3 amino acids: CASSPGALSGSSTGELFF. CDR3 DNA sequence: TGCGCCAGCAGCCCCGGAGCGCTGAGCGGGAGTTCTACCGGGGAGCTGTTTTTT. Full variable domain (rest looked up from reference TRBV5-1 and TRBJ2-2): KAGVTQTPRYLIKTRGQQVTLSCSPISGHRSVSWYQQTPGQGLQFLFEYFSETQRNKGNFPGRFSGRQFSNSRSEMNVSTLELGDSALYLCASSPGALSGSSTGELFFGEGSRLTVL.